One sample yielded the 21 T cell receptor beta chains listed below, sequenced in a study of blood T cell repertoires in COVID-19. The assay was immunoSEQ multiplex PCR, and TCRdb's table has in-frame clones only and misses some. Among roughly 140,000 clones listed, roughly 80% were seen once. Specimen: peripheral blood. These receptors were obtained from a woman of 80 years or more with acute or convalescent COVID-19.

This chain uses TRBV2 with TRBJ2-3, with 10 positions matching TRBD2. V was clipped by 6 bases and J by 6 bases; unmatched bases: 9. Germline CDR1 and CDR2: SNHLY and FYNNEI. The CDR3 sequence is 15 residues long. The CDR3 spells CASRPLAGYDDTQYF. The CDR3 DNA reads as TGTGCCAGCAGACCACTAGCGGGGTACGACGATACGCAGTATTTT.

The chain employs TRBV7-8 and TRBJ1-3; a possible D gene is TRBD1 (6 bases). Germline V CDR1 and CDR2: SGHVS, FQNEAQ. This CDR3 has 15 residues. The V gene lost 5 bases and the J gene lost 4 bases, with 15 bases spanning the gap. In DNA, the CDR3 is TGTGCCAGCAGCAGGGGGACACGCGGAGGAAACACCATATATTTT. This codes for CASSRGTRGGNTIYF.

CDR3 sequence (DNA): TGTGCCAGTAGTATTTGGCGGGACACCGGGGAGCTGTTTTTT. Encoded protein: CASSIWRDTGELFF. The chain links TRBV19 to TRBJ2-2, with TRBD2 as a possible D gene (5 bases). Trimming took 3 bases from V and 3 from J, leaving 8 bases between them. Germline CDR1 reads LNHDA; CDR2 reads SQIVND (reference sequence). CDR3 length: 14 amino acids.

The chain recombines TRBV5-4 with TRBJ1-1, with D possibly matching TRBD1 (5 bases). V was pared by 0 bases and J by 5 bases, with 5 bases between. This CDR3 is 12 amino acids long. Germline V gene data show CDR1 as SGHNT and CDR2 as YYREEE (reference sequence). The CDR3 bases are TGTGCCAGCAGCTTGGGACAGACTGAAGCTTTCTTT. Translating gives CASSLGQTEAFF. Full variable domain (missing parts from reference TRBV5-4 and TRBJ1-1): ETGVTQSPTHLIKTRGQQVTLRCSSQSGHNTVSWYQQALGQGPQFIFQYYREEENGRGNFPPRFSGLQFPNYSSELNVNALELDDSALYLCASSLGQTEAFFGQGTRLTVV.

The CDR3 coding sequence is TGTGCCAGTAGTATTCGGACAGGGGAAAATTCACCCCTCCACTTT. This encodes CASSIRTGENSPLHF. This chain uses TRBV19 with TRBJ1-6, with 9 bases lining up with TRBD1. V trimming: 3 bases; J trimming: 7 bases; junction bases outside the gene matches: 4. CDR1 and CDR2 (germline): LNHDA, SQIVND (reference sequence). This CDR3 is built from 15 residues.

The chain is built from TRBV6-6 and TRBJ2-5, with D unclear. Looked up from germline, CDR1 is MNHNY and CDR2 is SVGAGI (reference sequence). Between the trimmed V and J ends, which lost 4 bases and 5 bases, there was a span of 11 bases. This CDR3 spans 13 amino acids. The CDR3 sequence: CASSSTPPETQYF. In DNA, the CDR3 is TGTGCCAGCAGTTCGACTCCTCCGGAGACCCAGTACTTC.

The gene calls are TRBV18 and TRBJ1-4, with 10 bases matching TRBD1. V lost 6 bases to trimming and J lost 6 bases; unmatched junction nucleotides: 16. CDR1 is KGHSH, CDR2 LQKENI, per germline. CDR3 size: 18 residues. CDR3 loop: CASSQTSGTGVPYEKLFF. Here the CDR3 DNA reads TGTGCCAGCTCCCAAACTTCCGGGACAGGGGTTCCCTATGAAAAACTGTTTTTT.

The chain has TRBV2 and TRBJ2-5; the match to TRBD2 covers 10 bases. This CDR3 comprises 15 residues. Trimming removed 1 base from V and 3 bases from J; junction bases left unmatched: 2. CDR1 SNHLY and CDR2 FYNNEI come from the germline V gene. The CDR3 DNA follows: TGTGCCAGCAGTGAAGTTACTAGCGGGGAAGAGACCCAGTACTTC. Translated: CASSEVTSGEETQYF.

The chain couples TRBV18 to TRBJ1-2; 9 bases match TRBD1. The germline CDR1 and CDR2 sequences are KGHSH and LQKENI. The CDR3 is made up of 15 amino acids. V was clipped by 3 bases and J by 3 bases; unmatched bases: 5. As DNA, the CDR3 is TGTGCCAGCTCACCCCGGACAGGGGACGACTATGGCTACACCTTC. Protein: CASSPRTGDDYGYTF.

The chain couples TRBV29-1 to TRBJ2-1, with TRBD2 matching over 9 bases. The CDR3 is 14 amino acids. Germline values: CDR1 SQVTM, CDR2 ANQGSEA. Trimming removed 3 bases from V and 5 bases from J; junction bases left unmatched: 5. CDR3 sequence: CSVERRGGHNEQFF. Here the CDR3 DNA reads TGCAGCGTTGAGCGGCGGGGGGGACACAATGAGCAGTTCTTC.

The chain recombines TRBV7-2 with TRBJ2-1; TRBD2 matches 8 bases. Unmatched junction bases numbered 9, after V lost 1 base and J lost 7 bases. Looked up from germline, CDR1 is SGHTA and CDR2 is FQGNSA. The CDR3 consists of 16 residues. Here the CDR3 DNA reads TGTGCCAGCAGCTTAGTTCCTGTAGTAGCGGGAAATGAGCAGTTCTTC. It specifies CASSLVPVVAGNEQFF.

The genes are TRBV5-4 and TRBJ2-3; 9 nucleotides match TRBD2. Germline lookup yields CDR1 SGHNT and CDR2 YYREEE (reference sequence). CDR3 length equals 16 residues. The J segment lost 3 bases and the V segment lost 4 bases, leaving 9 bases of the junction unmatched. This CDR3 is CASSGGGEVGTDTQYF. CDR3 DNA: TGTGCCAGCAGCGGCGGGGGGGAGGTCGGGACAGATACGCAGTATTTT.

The chain carries TRBV5-1 and TRBJ2-5, with 11 bases matching TRBD2. Unmatched junction bases numbered 4, after V lost 1 base and J lost 5 bases. This CDR3 is 15 amino acids long. Looked up from germline, CDR1 is SGHRS and CDR2 is YFSETQ. In nucleotides, the CDR3 is TGCGCCAGCAGCTTGCAACTAGCGGGGGTGGAGACCCAGTACTTC. Protein: CASSLQLAGVETQYF.

The rearrangement uses TRBV19 and TRBJ1-4; 9 bases line up with TRBD1. Germline-derived CDR1 and CDR2 are LNHDA and SQIVND (reference sequence). The CDR3 covers 14 residues. V was clipped by 6 bases and J by 8 bases; unmatched bases: 7. DNA for the CDR3: TGTGCCAGTAGCGGGACAGGGCGGTGGGAAAAACTGTTTTTT. Translating it yields CASSGTGRWEKLFF.

The genes are TRBV5-8 and TRBJ1-1; 10 bases agree with TRBD1. Germline loops: CDR1 SGHTS, CDR2 YDEGEE. The V gene end was trimmed by 4 bases and the J gene end by 5 bases; junction bases not matched to a gene: 8. The length of the CDR3 is 15 residues. In DNA form, the CDR3 reads TGTGCCAGCAGCGGTGGGGACAGGGGCTGGACTGAAGCTTTCTTT. Its translation: CASSGGDRGWTEAFF. Full variable domain (missing parts from reference TRBV5-8 and TRBJ1-1): EAGVTQSPTHLIKTRGQQATLRCSPISGHTSVYWYQQALGLGLQFLLWYDEGEERNRGNFPPRFSGRQFPNYSSELNVNALELEDSALYLCASSGGDRGWTEAFFGQGTRLTVV.

This chain connects TRBV25-1 to TRBJ1-1; D might be TRBD1 (5 bases). The CDR3 runs to 15 residues. V lost 0 bases to trimming and J lost 6 bases, with 14 bases between them. Germline lookup yields CDR1 MGHDK and CDR2 SYGVNS. This CDR3 reads CASSEYQDMTSEAFF. CDR3 bases: TGTGCCAGCAGTGAATATCAGGACATGACCTCTGAAGCTTTCTTT.

The chain couples TRBV10-3 to TRBJ2-5; TRBD2 aligns across 13 bases. There are 16 residues in the CDR3. Germline V gene lookup returns CDR1 ENHRY and CDR2 SYGVKD. V shed 6 bases, J shed 4 bases, and the junction held 8 bases outside the gene matches. The CDR3 region is CAIRSGTSGVGETQYF. The CDR3 DNA is TGTGCCATCAGATCCGGGACTAGCGGGGTAGGAGAGACCCAGTACTTC.

This chain links TRBV7-3 with TRBJ1-2; TRBD1 matches 7 bases. This CDR3 spans 13 amino acids. Germline CDR1 and CDR2: SGHTA and FQGTGA. V gave up 5 bases and J gave up 2 bases; unmatched junction bases: 2. Here the CDR3 DNA reads TGTGCCAGCAGCAGGGGGCTCAACTATGGCTACACCTTC. Its protein is CASSRGLNYGYTF.

V and J are TRBV5-1 and TRBJ1-3; D perhaps matches TRBD1 (5 bases). Germline values: CDR1 SGHRS, CDR2 YFSETQ. The CDR3 extends over 14 amino acids. The V and J ends lost 4 bases and 3 bases respectively, with 11 bases between them. CDR3: CASSQGLLGNTIYF. The CDR3, as DNA: TGCGCCAGCAGCCAGGGACTCCTTGGAAACACCATATATTTT.

The gene calls are TRBV6-5 and TRBJ1-1; D gene ambiguous. CDR1 MNHEY and CDR2 SVGAGI come from the germline V gene. V lost 0 bases and J lost 4, with 12 bases in between. This CDR3 has 15 residues. The CDR3 reads CASSYSAGFGTEAFF. The CDR3 DNA reads TGTGCCAGCAGTTACTCAGCGGGGTTTGGCACTGAAGCTTTCTTT.

This clone occurred a few times. Other nucleotide sequences in the sample specify the same CDR3. The gene calls are TRBV6-5 and TRBJ2-2, with D maybe TRBD1 (5 bases). Trimming left V 2 bases short and J 3 bases short, with 7 bases between. Germline V lookup: CDR1 MNHEY, CDR2 SVGAGI. The CDR3 is 14 residues long. The CDR3 spells CASSYRQHTGELFF. As DNA, the CDR3 is TGTGCCAGCAGTTACAGACAGCACACCGGGGAGCTGTTTTTT.